This entry concerns a single T cell receptor beta chain. The antigen is undetermined. The source of the sample is a study of a mutant IDH1 vaccine in newly diagnosed glioma. As for the study in general: Patients began vaccination 4-6 weeks after radiotherapy alone, or with temozolomide cycles. The earlier regimen, radiotherapy, temozolomide, or both, was most often both. The study's findings and limits: In 80% to 95% of patients, immune responses induced by the vaccine occurred.

CDR1 and CDR2 from the germline V gene are SGHVS and FNYEAQ. With 2 bases removed from V and 5 bases from J, the gap between germline ends came to 7 bases. CDR3 length equals 13 residues. As to time point: week 5, during vaccination. The content of each vaccine dose was 300 ug of mutant IDH1 20-mer peptide, and topical imiquimod accompanied it. Each of the donors came in with new WHO grade 3 or 4 astrocytomas that were IDH1-mutant and ATRX-lost. Profiling relied on immunoSEQ multiplex PCR, and the TCRdb table lists in-frame clones only, not all of them. This sample yields about 58,000 clones, of which around 84% are seen a single time; around 7.4% belongs to the top ten.

The receptor was derived from a woman aged 50 to 60 with glioma. The chain recombines TRBV7-6 with TRBJ1-5; D gene ambiguous. The specimen comprised PBMCs, sampled from a glioma patient whose treatment included an IDH1 peptide vaccine. The CDR3 here is CASSLNVDQPQHF. DNA for the CDR3: TGTGCCAGCAGCTTAAATGTAGATCAGCCCCAGCATTTT.